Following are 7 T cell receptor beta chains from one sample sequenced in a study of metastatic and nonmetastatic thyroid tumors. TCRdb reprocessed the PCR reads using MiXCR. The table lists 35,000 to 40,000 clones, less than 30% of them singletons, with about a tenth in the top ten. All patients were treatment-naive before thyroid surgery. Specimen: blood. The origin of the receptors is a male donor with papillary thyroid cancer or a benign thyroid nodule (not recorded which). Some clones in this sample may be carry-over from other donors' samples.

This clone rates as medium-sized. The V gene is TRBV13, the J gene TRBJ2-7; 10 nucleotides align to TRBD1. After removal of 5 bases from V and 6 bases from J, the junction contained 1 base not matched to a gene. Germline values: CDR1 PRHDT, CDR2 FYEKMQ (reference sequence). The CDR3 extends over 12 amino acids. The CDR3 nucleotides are TGTGCCAGCAGCGGGACAGGGGCCGAGCAGTACTTC. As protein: CASSGTGAEQYF.

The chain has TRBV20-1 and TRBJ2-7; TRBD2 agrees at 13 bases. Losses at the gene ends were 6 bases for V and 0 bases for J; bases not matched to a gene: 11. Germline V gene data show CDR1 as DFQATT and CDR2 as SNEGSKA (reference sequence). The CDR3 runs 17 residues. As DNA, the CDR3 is TGCAGTGCCCCACCTGGGACTAGCGGGGCAAGCTCCTACGAGCAGTACTTC. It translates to CSAPPGTSGASSYEQYF.

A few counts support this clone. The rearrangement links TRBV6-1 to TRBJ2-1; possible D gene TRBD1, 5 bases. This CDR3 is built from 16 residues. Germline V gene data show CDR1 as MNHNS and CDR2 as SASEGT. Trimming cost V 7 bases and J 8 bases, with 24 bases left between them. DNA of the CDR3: TGTGCCAGCATCAACGACCTTTTTACTGACAGACATGAGCAGTTCTTC. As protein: CASINDLFTDRHEQFF.

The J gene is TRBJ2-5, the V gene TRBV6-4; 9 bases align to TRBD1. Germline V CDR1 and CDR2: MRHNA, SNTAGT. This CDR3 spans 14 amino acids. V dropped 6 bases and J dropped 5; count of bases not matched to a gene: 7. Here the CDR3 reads CASRDTGGLETQYF. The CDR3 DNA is TGTGCCAGCAGAGATACAGGGGGCCTTGAGACCCAGTACTTC.

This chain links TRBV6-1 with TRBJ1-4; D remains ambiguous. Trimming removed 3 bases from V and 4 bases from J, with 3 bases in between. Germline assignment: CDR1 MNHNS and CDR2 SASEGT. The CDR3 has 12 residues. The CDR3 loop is CASSDGNEKLFF. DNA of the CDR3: TGTGCCAGCAGTGACGGTAATGAAAAACTGTTTTTT.

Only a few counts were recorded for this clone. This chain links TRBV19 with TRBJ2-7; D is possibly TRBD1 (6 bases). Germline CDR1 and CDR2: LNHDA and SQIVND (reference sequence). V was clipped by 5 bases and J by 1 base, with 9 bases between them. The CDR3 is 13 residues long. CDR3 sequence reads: CASSLQGSYEQYF. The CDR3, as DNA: TGTGCCAGTAGTCTACAGGGTTCCTACGAGCAGTACTTC.

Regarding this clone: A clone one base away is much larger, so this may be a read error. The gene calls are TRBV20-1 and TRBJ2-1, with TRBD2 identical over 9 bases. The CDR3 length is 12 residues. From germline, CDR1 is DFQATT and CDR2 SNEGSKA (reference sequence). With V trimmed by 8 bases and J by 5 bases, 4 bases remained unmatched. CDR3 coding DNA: TGCAGTTCGGGACTAGCCCACAATGAGCAGTTCTTC. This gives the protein CSSGLAHNEQFF.